This paragraph covers one T cell receptor (beta chain) sequence. This record comes from a study of blood T cells in healthy people across ages. CDR3 length: 12 amino acids. Germline V lookup: CDR1 SGHAT, CDR2 FQDESV (reference sequence). V lost 6 bases, J lost 11 bases, and 16 bases lay in between. With a J-beta primer mix and a sample-barcoded 5' primer, a second PCR ran 7 to 11 cycles. Template switching added a 12-random-nucleotide identifier to every cDNA molecule. TCRdb re-derived calls from the 5' RACE reads in MiXCR, one entry per CDR3 protein. The sample holds 780,000 or so distinct CDR3 sequences, 45% to 70% seen once.

The chain couples TRBV11-1 to TRBJ2-5; unclear D gene. The sequence was collected from a man aged 40-50 years in good health. Sequenced: blood. CDR3 nucleotide sequence: TGTGCCAGCAGATCAAGCCTCGGAACACAGTACTTC. The encoded protein is CASRSSLGTQYF.